This T cell receptor (beta chain) was captured in a study of blood T cell repertoires in COVID-19. Background on the study: Cohort 3 recovered donors had two negative PCRs, clearance, or symptom resolution. T cells, B-cell-depleted T cells, or PBMCs supplied cDNA or gDNA.

Cohort assignment relied on participant-reported clinical history. V was trimmed by 5 bases and J by 4 bases, leaving 18 bases between them. This CDR3 is built from 16 residues. CDR1 is PRHDT and CDR2 is FYEKMQ in the germline V gene (reference sequence). The count of this clone is one. The protocol was immunoSEQ multiplex PCR, while the TCRdb copy is restricted to in-frame clones and leaves out a portion. The data hold a few hundred thousand clones, with 86% observed a single time. The receptor was derived from a woman between 45 and 60 years old in a cohort exposed to, infected with or recovered from COVID-19 (not recorded which). The material sequenced was PBMCs or T cells enriched from blood (not recorded which). The genes are TRBV13 and TRBJ1-3; possibly TRBD1 for D (5 bases). This chain's CDR3 is CASSTDSTGVGNTIYF. The CDR3 coding sequence is TGTGCCAGCAGCACAGACTCCACAGGTGTCGGAAACACCATATATTTT. Using reference TRBV13 and TRBJ1-3 for the parts outside the CDR3, the full variable domain is AAGVIQSPRHLIKEKRETATLKCYPIPRHDTVYWYQQGPGQDPQFLISFYEKMQSDKGSIPDRFSAQQFSDYHSELNMSSLELGDSALYFCASSTDSTGVGNTIYFGEGSWLTVV.